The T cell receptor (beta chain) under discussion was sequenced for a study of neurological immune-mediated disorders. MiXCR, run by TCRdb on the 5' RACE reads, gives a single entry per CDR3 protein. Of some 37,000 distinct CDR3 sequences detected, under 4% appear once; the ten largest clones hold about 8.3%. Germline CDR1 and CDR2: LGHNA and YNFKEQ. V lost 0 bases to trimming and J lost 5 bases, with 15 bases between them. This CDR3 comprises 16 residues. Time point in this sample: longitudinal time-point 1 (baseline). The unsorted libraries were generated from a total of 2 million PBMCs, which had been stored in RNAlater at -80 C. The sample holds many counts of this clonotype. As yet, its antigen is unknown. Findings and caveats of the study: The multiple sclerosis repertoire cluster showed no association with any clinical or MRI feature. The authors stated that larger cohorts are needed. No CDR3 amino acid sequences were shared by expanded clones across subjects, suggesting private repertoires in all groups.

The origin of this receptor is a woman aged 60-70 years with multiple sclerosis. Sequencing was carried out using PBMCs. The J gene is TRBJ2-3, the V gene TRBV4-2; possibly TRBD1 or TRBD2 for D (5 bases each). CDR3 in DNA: TGTGCCAGCAGCCAAGAAGGGGCCGGGGCCTTAGATACGCAGTATTTT. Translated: CASSQEGAGALDTQYF.